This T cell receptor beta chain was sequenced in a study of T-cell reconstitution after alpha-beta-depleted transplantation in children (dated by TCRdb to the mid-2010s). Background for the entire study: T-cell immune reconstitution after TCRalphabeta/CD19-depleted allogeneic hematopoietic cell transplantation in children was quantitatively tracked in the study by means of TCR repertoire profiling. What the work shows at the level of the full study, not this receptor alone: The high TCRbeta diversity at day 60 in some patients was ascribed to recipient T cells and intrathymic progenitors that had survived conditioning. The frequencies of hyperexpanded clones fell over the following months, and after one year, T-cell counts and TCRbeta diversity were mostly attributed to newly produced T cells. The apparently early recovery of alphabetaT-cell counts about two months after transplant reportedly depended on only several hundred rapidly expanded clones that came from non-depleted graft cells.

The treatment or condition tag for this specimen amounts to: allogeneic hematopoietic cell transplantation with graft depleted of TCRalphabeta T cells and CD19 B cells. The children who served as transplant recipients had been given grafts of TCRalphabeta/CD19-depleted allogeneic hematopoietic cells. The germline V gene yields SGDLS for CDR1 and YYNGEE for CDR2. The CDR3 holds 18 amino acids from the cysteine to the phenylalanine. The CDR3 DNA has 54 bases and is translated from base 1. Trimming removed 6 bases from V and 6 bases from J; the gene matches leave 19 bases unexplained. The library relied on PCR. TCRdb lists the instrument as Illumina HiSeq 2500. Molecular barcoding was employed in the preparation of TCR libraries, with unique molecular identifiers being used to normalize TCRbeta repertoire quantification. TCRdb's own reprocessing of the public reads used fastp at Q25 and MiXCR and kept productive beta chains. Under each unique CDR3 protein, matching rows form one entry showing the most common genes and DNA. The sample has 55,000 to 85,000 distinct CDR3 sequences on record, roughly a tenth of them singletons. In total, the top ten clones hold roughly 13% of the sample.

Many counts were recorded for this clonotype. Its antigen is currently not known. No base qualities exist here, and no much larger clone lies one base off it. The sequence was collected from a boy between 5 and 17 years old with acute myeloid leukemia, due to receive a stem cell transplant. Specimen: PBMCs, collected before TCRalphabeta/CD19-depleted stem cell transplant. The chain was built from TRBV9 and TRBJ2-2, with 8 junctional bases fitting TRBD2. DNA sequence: TGTGCCAGCACCCGAGGTCGGGCGGGAGGCGTTTGGGCCGGGGAGCTGTTTTTT. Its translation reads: CASTRGRAGGVWAGELFF. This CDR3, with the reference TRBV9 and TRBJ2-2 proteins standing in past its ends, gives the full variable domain DSGVTQTPKHLITATGQRVTLRCSPRSGDLSVYWYQQSLDQGLQFLIQYYNGEERAKGNILERFSAQQFPDLHSELNLSSLELGDSALYFCASTRGRAGGVWAGELFFGEGSRLTVL.